This T cell receptor beta chain originates from a study of T cells expressing NK-cell markers. Libraries used 5'RACE template switching adding universal primer site and UMIs. TCRdb re-called the 5' RACE reads; every CDR3 protein appears as one record, without DNA. The listing contains fewer than 300,000 distinct CDR3 sequences. Germline V gene sequence: CDR1 SGHTA, CDR2 FQGNSA. This CDR3 is built from 17 residues. This chain links TRBV7-2 with TRBJ2-3; TCRdb outputs TRBD1, but without DNA this stays unchecked. Input material: blood T cells: a sorted CD56 or NKG2C T cell subset, CD4+ or CD8+ T cells, or bulk PBMC T cells (not recorded which). This TCR derives from a woman aged 18-69 years in good health. The CDR3 loop is CASSSRLLRGSTDTQYF.